One and the same sample provided the 8 T cell receptor beta chains below, sequenced in a study of naive and memory T cell subsets. Notes on the study in general: Naive repertoires, especially CD8, held a few larger clonotypes, possibly memory cells re-expressing CD45RA.

Two oligonucleotides, mixed equimolar, formed the beta constant-region primer covering TRBC1 and TRBC2. Nested alpha and beta constant-region primers with the SP2 primer drove four PCR rounds on ligated cDNA. Each CDR3 protein is one row after TCRdb ran MiXCR on the UMI-ligation and nested PCR reads. This sample has 140,000 to 150,000 distinct CDR3 sequences, with over 20% found just once. Their antigen targets remain unknown. Sequenced input: naive CD4+ T cells from blood. These receptors were taken from a human donor in good health.

This clonotype has more than one count but fewer than ten. The V gene is TRBV9, the J gene TRBJ2-5, with TRBD1 matching 7 bases. Germline CDR1 SGDLS, CDR2 YYNGEE. The CDR3 length is 14 residues. J lost 3 bases, V lost 4 bases, and 6 bases had no gene match. For the CDR3, the DNA is TGTGCCAGCAGCCCATTTACAGGGGAAGAGACCCAGTACTTC. Translating it yields CASSPFTGEETQYF.

This clonotype was observed many times. The rearrangement links TRBV29-1 to TRBJ2-7; 10 bases agree with TRBD2. After removal of 6 bases from V and 5 bases from J, the junction contained 10 bases not matched to a gene. The V gene's germline CDR1 is SQVTM and CDR2 ANQGSEA. The CDR3 is 14 residues long. As DNA, the CDR3 is TGCAGCGTGGCCACTAGCGGGATTTCCCACGAGCAGTACTTC. It codes for CSVATSGISHEQYF.

This clonotype was seen only a few times. V is TRBV28 and J is TRBJ2-1; a possible D gene is TRBD2 (7 bases). Germline V lookup: CDR1 MDHEN, CDR2 SYDVKM. The CDR3 sequence is 14 residues long. The V and J ends lost 4 bases and 6 bases respectively, with 13 bases between them. The CDR3 coding sequence is TGTGCCAGCAGTTCGACGGGGGGCATCAATGAGCAGTTCTTC. Its translation is CASSSTGGINEQFF.

This clonotype was detected ten times or more. The CDR3 region has the DNA TGCAGCGTCAGTCCAGGGGGCGGCACTAATGAAAAACTGTTTTTT. Protein product: CSVSPGGGTNEKLFF. V is TRBV29-1 and J is TRBJ1-4; 8 bases match TRBD1. CDR1 and CDR2 from the germline V gene are SQVTM and ANQGSEA. The CDR3 has 15 amino acids. Trimming cost V 6 bases and J 2 bases; bases outside gene matches: 8.

This clonotype has a handful of counts. V gene TRBV28 combines with J gene TRBJ2-1; 9 positions agree with TRBD1. V dropped 0 bases and J dropped 5; count of bases not matched to a gene: 5. The germline V gene encodes CDR1 MDHEN and CDR2 SYDVKM. The CDR3 has 16 residues. The CDR3 spells CASSLWGTGLNNEQFF. CDR3 nucleotide sequence: TGTGCCAGCAGTTTATGGGGGACAGGGCTGAACAATGAGCAGTTCTTC.

The J gene is TRBJ1-1, the V gene TRBV27; tentative D call: TRBD1 (6 bases). The V and J ends lost 5 bases and 13 bases respectively, with 17 bases between them. CDR3 length equals 12 residues. CDR1 and CDR2 (germline): MNHEY, SMNVEV (reference sequence). The CDR3 region is CASSPLQGKGFF. CDR3 nucleotides: TGTGCCAGCAGTCCACTACAGGGAAAGGGTTTCTTT.

This clonotype was counted a few times. The genes are TRBV28 and TRBJ2-1, with D perhaps TRBD2 (5 bases). The CDR3 spans 15 residues. Per the germline V gene, CDR1 is MDHEN and CDR2 is SYDVKM. Trimming stripped 1 base from V and 8 bases from J, with 15 bases between. The DNA of the CDR3 is TGTGCCAGCAGTTTATCGGGGAAGCCCCCTTATGAGCAGTTCTTC. It translates to CASSLSGKPPYEQFF.

This clonotype was seen repeatedly, ten times or more. The chain couples TRBV7-9 to TRBJ2-1, with 10 bases fitting TRBD2. The CDR3 runs 16 residues. Germline V lookup: CDR1 SEHNR, CDR2 FQNEAQ (reference sequence). Trimming took 6 bases from V and 7 from J; bases not matched to a gene: 12. For the CDR3, the DNA is TGTGCCAGCAGTCCCCCAACTAGCGGGATAGGTAATGAGCAGTTCTTC. This gives the protein CASSPPTSGIGNEQFF.